The clone carrying this T cell receptor (beta chain) was counted a few times. Its antigen is not identified. The sample comes from a study of glioma-infiltrating T cells after dendritic cell vaccination. Study overall: Autologous tumor lysate-pulsed dendritic cell vaccination was given between 2003 and 2012.

The time point here: after dendritic cell vaccination, including at tumor progression/relapse. The study's findings and limits: Patients with more pretreatment TILs had longer time to progression and survival.

This CDR3 is built from 16 residues. V was trimmed by 7 bases and J by 1 base, leaving 19 bases between them. Germline V gives CDR1 LNHDA, CDR2 SQIVND (reference sequence). Some clones are missing from TCRdb's copy, which holds only in-frame ones; the method was immunoSEQ multiplex PCR. The sample holds some 90,000 clones; 80% to 90% are singletons and the top ten take approximately 2%. The starting material was blood, obtained after dendritic cell vaccination. This chain joins TRBV19 and TRBJ1-1; D might be TRBD1 (5 bases). This TCR derives from a human donor with glioblastoma. CDR3 protein: CASNSGGGFRNTEAFF. In DNA, the CDR3 is TGTGCCAGTAACTCGGGCGGGGGGTTTCGGAACACTGAAGCTTTCTTT.